A selection of T cell receptor beta chains follows, all from one sample in a study of memory CD4+ T cells and cytomegalovirus serostatus. Here immunoSEQ multiplex PCR was the method, and the copy in TCRdb shows in-frame clones only, minus some. Found here are some 44,000 clones, roughly 80% of them singletons; the top ten hold under 0.7%. The sequenced sample was memory CD4+ T cells from blood. The receptors were gathered from an adult in good health and CMV-seronegative. CDR3s include the opening cysteine and the closing phenylalanine or tryptophan. The D gene is left open where the match is weak. A row's size may be missing; if present it is once, few, many or a size class.

clone_size	d_call	j_call	v_call	cdr3_aa	cdr3_nt
NA	TRBD2	TRBJ2-2	TRBV7-4	CASPRGLAATNTGELFF	TGTGCCAGCCCCCGGGGTCTAGCGGCCACGAACACCGGGGAGCTGTTTTTT
NA	TRBD2	TRBJ2-1	TRBV5-1	CASSIRTSGNGAYEQFF	TGCGCCAGCAGCATCCGGACTAGCGGGAATGGGGCCTATGAGCAGTTCTTC
NA	NA	TRBJ1-5	TRBV5-5	CASSLWVRDQPQHF	TGTGCCAGCAGCTTGTGGGTAAGAGATCAGCCCCAGCATTTT
NA	TRBD1	TRBJ2-3	TRBV14	CASSLTQGAGGADTQYF	TGTGCCAGCAGCCTGACCCAAGGGGCAGGGGGTGCAGATACGCAGTATTTT
NA	NA	TRBJ1-4	TRBV18	CASAPSGATNEKLFF	TGTGCCAGCGCCCCTTCGGGGGCTACTAATGAAAAACTGTTTTTT
NA	NA	TRBJ2-3	TRBV28	CASSLQKDRSSTDTQYF	TGTGCCAGCAGTTTACAAAAGGACAGATCTAGCACAGATACGCAGTATTTT
NA	NA	TRBJ1-4	TRBV4-2	CASSQERTNEKLFF	TGTGCCAGCAGCCAAGAACGGACTAATGAAAAACTGTTTTTT
once	NA	TRBJ1-4	TRBV12-5	CASRTSGHEKLFF	TGTGCTAGTCGCACTTCGGGTCATGAAAAACTGTTTTTT
NA	TRBD1	TRBJ2-6	TRBV4-1	CASSPPRGTGGAGANVLTF	TGCGCCAGCAGCCCGCCGAGGGGGACAGGGGGGGCTGGGGCCAACGTCCTGACTTTC
NA	TRBD1	TRBJ1-2	TRBV6-1	CASSAHPTGGVYGYTF	TGTGCCAGCAGTGCGCATCCGACAGGGGGCGTCTATGGCTACACCTTC
once	NA	TRBJ1-1	TRBV30	CAWSVRTGSEAFF	TGTGCCTGGAGTGTACGGACGGGGTCTGAAGCTTTCTTT
NA	NA	TRBJ2-7	TRBV7-9	CASSLGSRAEQYF	TGTGCCAGCAGCCTCGGGAGCCGGGCGGAGCAGTACTTC
few	TRBD1	TRBJ1-4	TRBV10-3	CAISDDGDRNEKLFF	TGTGCCATCAGTGATGATGGGGACAGGAATGAAAAACTGTTTTTT
NA	NA	TRBJ1-3	TRBV18	CASSTGAVSGNTIYF	TGTGCCAGCTCGACGGGGGCAGTCTCTGGAAACACCATATATTTT
NA	NA	TRBJ1-4	TRBV11-2	CASSFVAGHEKLFF	TGTGCCAGCAGCTTCGTAGCGGGTCATGAAAAACTGTTTTTT
few	TRBD2	TRBJ2-3	TRBV6-5	CASSSTGLAVSDTQYF	TGTGCCAGCAGTTCAACGGGACTAGCGGTATCAGATACGCAGTATTTT
NA	NA	TRBJ2-1	TRBV18	CASSPQEVDEQFF	TGTGCCAGCTCACCACAAGAGGTGGATGAGCAGTTCTTC
NA	NA	TRBJ2-7	TRBV7-2	CASSLLAGRIGRQNEQYF	TGTGCCAGCAGCTTACTGGCAGGTCGAATTGGTAGGCAGAACGAGCAGTACTTC
NA	NA	TRBJ1-1	TRBV2	CASIRQVNTEAFF	TGTGCCAGCATCCGACAGGTGAACACTGAAGCTTTCTTT
NA	TRBD1	TRBJ1-2	TRBV18	CASSPPVDRGNGYTF	TGTGCCAGCTCACCCCCCGTCGACAGGGGAAATGGCTACACCTTC
NA	NA	TRBJ2-3	TRBV5-6	CASLRASGHTQYF	TGTGCCAGCCTTCGGGCCTCGGGACATACGCAGTATTTT
NA	NA	TRBJ2-5	TRBV9	CASSVGQGEETQYF	TGTGCCAGCAGCGTAGGCCAGGGTGAAGAGACCCAGTACTTC
NA	NA	TRBJ1-1	TRBV4-1	CASSQDGAGRTTEAFF	TGCGCCAGCAGCCAGGACGGGGCAGGGAGGACCACTGAAGCTTTCTTT
NA	NA	TRBJ2-3	TRBV11-3	CASSLGRGDTQYF	TGTGCCAGCAGCTTAGGGCGGGGAGATACGCAGTATTTT
once	TRBD1	TRBJ2-7	TRBV5-1	CASSLGVQDRGLYEQYF	TGCGCCAGCAGCTTGGGCGTTCAGGACAGGGGATTATACGAGCAGTACTTC
NA	NA	TRBJ2-7	TRBV2	CASSPREGGRYEQYF	TGTGCCAGCAGCCCGAGGGAGGGGGGCCGCTACGAGCAGTACTTC
NA	TRBD2	TRBJ2-3	TRBV6-6	CASSYALAGDGTQYF	TGTGCCAGCAGTTACGCGCTAGCGGGGGACGGTACGCAGTATTTT
NA	NA	TRBJ2-1	TRBV5-1	CASSDLDEQFF	TGCGCCAGCAGCGATCTCGATGAGCAGTTCTTC
NA	TRBD1	TRBJ1-1	TRBV6-1	CASSTDRVMNTEAFF	TGTGCCAGCAGCACGGACAGGGTAATGAACACTGAAGCTTTCTTT
once	NA	TRBJ1-6	TRBV18	CASSPPGPQYSPLHF	TGTGCCAGCTCACCACCGGGTCCCCAATATTCACCCCTCCACTTT
NA	NA	TRBJ2-5	TRBV18	CASSPPGRREETQYF	TGTGCCAGCTCACCACCTGGACGCAGGGAAGAGACCCAGTACTTC
NA	TRBD2	TRBJ2-5	TRBV29-1	CSVCKAGPETQYF	TGCAGCGTCTGCAAAGCGGGGCCAGAGACCCAGTACTTC
NA	TRBD1	TRBJ1-2	TRBV9	CASSGYRGSSYGYTF	TGTGCCAGCAGCGGCTACAGGGGATCTAGCTATGGCTACACCTTC
medium-sized	TRBD1	TRBJ1-2	TRBV19	CASSTAGQAHYGYTF	TGTGCCAGTAGTACAGCGGGACAGGCCCACTATGGCTACACCTTC
NA	TRBD2	TRBJ2-5	TRBV5-1	CASSLAPLSGSGLPTDQETQYF	TGCGCCAGCAGCTTGGCCCCGCTTAGCGGCTCGGGACTACCCACTGATCAAGAGACCCAGTACTTC
few	NA	TRBJ2-5	TRBV2	CASSVTGALVETQYF	TGTGCCAGCAGTGTGACGGGGGCTCTCGTTGAGACCCAGTACTTC
NA	NA	TRBJ1-2	TRBV29-1	CSFTRDKGGYTF	TGCAGCTTCACCAGGGATAAGGGTGGCTACACCTTC
NA	TRBD1	TRBJ2-3	TRBV2	CASREQGPTDTQYF	TGTGCCAGCAGAGAACAGGGGCCTACGGATACGCAGTATTTT
few	TRBD2	TRBJ2-3	TRBV6-5	CVSGRPSGGGDTQYF	TGTGTATCCGGACGTCCTAGCGGGGGGGGAGATACGCAGTATTTT
few	NA	TRBJ1-2	TRBV19	CASEGRLSNYGYTF	TGTGCCAGTGAGGGCAGGCTTTCTAACTATGGCTACACCTTC
NA	NA	TRBJ2-3	TRBV4-1	CASSYAGTDTQYF	TGCGCCAGCAGCTACGCTGGCACAGATACGCAGTATTTT
NA	NA	TRBJ2-2	TRBV21-1	CASSKVLRVPNTGELFF	TGTGCCAGCAGCAAAGTATTGAGGGTTCCGAACACCGGGGAGCTGTTTTTT